The 26 T cell receptor beta chains reported below all come from one sample, sequenced in a study of post-analysis software for immune sequencing data. Regarding the study as a whole: Patients used about 5 TRBV segments, including TRBV5-6, TRBV5-1 and TRBV20-1, more often than controls.

The TCR beta cDNA libraries contained unique molecular identifiers. TCRdb ran MiXCR on the PCR reads and lists one entry per CDR3 protein. The sample includes about 500,000 distinct CDR3 sequences, approximately 46% of them seen just once. These receptors have no known antigen. The material sequenced was blood. The origin of the receptors is a girl under 18 with multiple sclerosis.

This clonotype was counted only a few times. This chain links TRBV20-1 with TRBJ2-7, with TRBD2 matching 15 bases. The CDR3 runs to 16 residues. Looked up from germline, CDR1 is DFQATT and CDR2 is SNEGSKA (reference sequence). The junction had 6 bases not matched to a gene; V was cut back by 5 bases and J by 1 base. The DNA of the CDR3 is TGCAGTGCTCGCTCCGGACTAGCGGGAGGGTCCTACGAGCAGTACTTC. Translated: CSARSGLAGGSYEQYF.

The table lists this clonotype with a few counts. The chain employs TRBV10-3 and TRBJ1-2; D is unclear. Germline lookup yields CDR1 ENHRY and CDR2 SYGVKD. Trimming removed 0 bases at V and 7 bases at J, with 9 bases between. The CDR3 loop spans 13 amino acids. CDR3: CAISESGRGGYTF. CDR3 DNA sequence: TGTGCCATCAGTGAGTCAGGACGAGGTGGCTACACCTTC.

This clonotype was seen more than once but under ten times. The V call is TRBV15, the J call TRBJ2-3; 11 nucleotides align to TRBD1. Germline loops: CDR1 LNHNV, CDR2 YYDKDF (reference sequence). V shed 6 bases, J shed 1 base, and the junction held 24 bases outside the gene matches. The CDR3 loop spans 22 amino acids. The CDR3 here is CATRTSPRDRGFSFVRTDTQYF. The CDR3 DNA is TGTGCCACCAGAACCAGTCCCCGGGACAGGGGGTTTAGTTTCGTTCGCACAGATACGCAGTATTTT.

This clonotype was detected only a few times. This chain connects TRBV7-2 to TRBJ2-1; TRBD2 matches at 11 bases. The V gene's germline CDR1 is SGHTA and CDR2 FQGNSA. This CDR3 spans 12 amino acids. Trimming cost V 6 bases and J 10 bases; bases outside gene matches: 2. CDR3 DNA sequence: TGTGCCAGCAGAATAGCGGGAGGGGAGCAGTTCTTC. It specifies CASRIAGGEQFF.

There are a few counts of this clonotype. V and J are TRBV4-3 and TRBJ2-4; unclear D gene. The CDR3 has 15 amino acids. V lost 0 bases and J lost 6, with 12 bases in between. Germline assignment: CDR1 LGHNA and CDR2 YSLEER. The CDR3 nucleotides are TGCGCCAGCAGCCAAGATCGGACGATGGGAAACATTCAGTACTTC. Protein sequence: CASSQDRTMGNIQYF.

The chain is built from TRBV28 and TRBJ1-2; TRBD1 is a possible D gene (5 bases). The CDR3 contains 14 residues. Germline V lookup: CDR1 MDHEN, CDR2 SYDVKM. V was pared by 4 bases and J by 0 bases, with 9 bases between. For the CDR3, the DNA is TGTGCCAGCAGTTGGGGACGGGCTAACTATGGCTACACCTTC. As protein: CASSWGRANYGYTF.

This clonotype was observed a handful of times. The chain recombines TRBV7-8 with TRBJ2-5; D might be TRBD1 (7 bases). CDR3 size: 13 residues. Germline CDR1 and CDR2: SGHVS and FQNEAQ. The ends were cut back, 4 bases at V and 5 bases at J, with 11 bases in the middle. The CDR3 DNA reads TGTGCCAGCAGCTCACAGGGGAGGGAGACCCAGTACTTC. This gives the protein CASSSQGRETQYF.

The genes are TRBV3-1 and TRBJ2-7; possible D gene TRBD1, 6 bases. V was trimmed by 3 bases and J by 3 bases, leaving 9 bases between them. The length of the CDR3 is 13 residues. Germline V gene lookup returns CDR1 LGHDT and CDR2 YNNKEL (reference sequence). CDR3 amino acids: CASSQDSFYEQYF. CDR3 coding DNA: TGTGCCAGCAGCCAGGACAGCTTCTACGAGCAGTACTTC.

The chain combines TRBV10-3 with TRBJ2-1, with TRBD2 matching 8 bases. Per germline, CDR1 ENHRY and CDR2 SYGVKD. The trim removed 5 bases at V and 2 bases at J, leaving 5 bases unmatched. There are 15 residues in the CDR3. CDR3 in amino acids: CAISSREEPYNEQFF. The CDR3 region has the DNA TGTGCCATCAGTTCGCGGGAGGAACCCTACAATGAGCAGTTCTTC.

The chain couples TRBV9 to TRBJ2-7; D tentatively reads TRBD1 or TRBD2 (5 bases each). This CDR3 is built from 15 residues. Germline V gene lookup returns CDR1 SGDLS and CDR2 YYNGEE. V lost 2 bases, J lost 0 bases, and 12 bases lay in between. CDR3 sequence: CASSVGTDYSYEQYF. The CDR3 DNA sequence: TGTGCCAGCAGCGTGGGGACCGACTACTCCTACGAGCAGTACTTC.

The chain combines TRBV28 with TRBJ2-5; 8 bases line up with TRBD1. Germline CDR1 MDHEN, CDR2 SYDVKM. The CDR3 length is 14 residues. V shed 6 bases, J shed 6 bases, and the junction held 9 bases outside the gene matches. The CDR3 is CASRQGQGRQTQYF. CDR3 in DNA: TGTGCCAGCAGGCAAGGACAGGGTAGGCAGACCCAGTACTTC.

Many counts were recorded for this clonotype. The chain has TRBV29-1 and TRBJ2-1, with D possibly being TRBD1 (6 bases). The CDR3 has 17 residues. The V gene lost 4 bases and the J gene lost 8 bases, with 27 bases spanning the gap. The germline V gene encodes CDR1 SQVTM and CDR2 ANQGSEA. The DNA for the CDR3 is TGCAGCGTTGGCATCTTCGGGGACAAGTCCTCGAGCTATGAGCAGTTCTTC. This codes for CSVGIFGDKSSSYEQFF.

The genes are TRBV27 and TRBJ1-6; D ambiguous. V was clipped by 5 bases and J by 10 bases, with 15 bases between them. The CDR3 has 14 amino acids. Looked up from germline, CDR1 is MNHEY and CDR2 is SMNVEV (reference sequence). The CDR3: CASSLTNAGSPLHF. Written as DNA, the CDR3 is TGTGCCAGCAGTCTAACTAATGCGGGGTCACCCCTCCACTTT.

The genes are TRBV7-9 and TRBJ2-7; 11 nucleotides match TRBD2. J lost 3 bases, V lost 3 bases, and 10 bases had no gene match. The germline V gene has CDR1 SEHNR and CDR2 FQNEAQ (reference sequence). CDR3 size: 17 residues. DNA for the CDR3: TGTGCCAGCAGCTTTTTAGCGGGAGGGCTCGGGGGCTACGAGCAGTACTTC. As protein: CASSFLAGGLGGYEQYF.

The chain uses TRBV29-1 and TRBJ2-2; TRBD1 matches at 7 bases. Germline V lookup: CDR1 SQVTM, CDR2 ANQGSEA. The trim removed 5 bases at V and 0 bases at J, leaving 9 bases unmatched. CDR3 length: 16 residues. CDR3 amino acids: CSVSTQGVSNTGELFF. The DNA of the CDR3 is TGCAGCGTTTCCACTCAGGGGGTTTCGAACACCGGGGAGCTGTTTTTT.

V and J are TRBV7-2 and TRBJ2-1; TRBD2 matches at 8 bases. There are 15 residues in the CDR3. Germline CDR1 is SGHTA and CDR2 is FQGNSA. Germline trimming cut 5 bases from V and 7 bases from J; bases unmatched to any gene: 10. CDR3 bases: TGTGCCAGCAGCAGAGTGCCGGGAGGGCCGAATGAGCAGTTCTTC. As protein: CASSRVPGGPNEQFF.

This clonotype was seen more than once but under ten times. V gene TRBV20-1 combines with J gene TRBJ1-4; D is ambiguous. The V gene lost 5 bases and the J gene lost 4 bases, with 14 bases spanning the gap. Germline assignment: CDR1 DFQATT and CDR2 SNEGSKA (reference sequence). The CDR3 totals 14 residues. Here the CDR3 reads CSADGRLINEKLFF. CDR3 nucleotide sequence: TGCAGTGCTGACGGACGGCTTATTAATGAAAAACTGTTTTTT.

V gene TRBV7-2 combines with J gene TRBJ2-7; 11 bases agree with TRBD1. This CDR3 is built from 13 residues. J was trimmed by 12 bases and V by 5 bases; bases with no gene match: 9. From germline, CDR1 is SGHTA and CDR2 FQGNSA. The CDR3 coding sequence is TGTGCCAGCAGCAATCCGGGACAGGGGGGGATGTACTTC. Amino acids: CASSNPGQGGMYF.

This clonotype was found a few times. The CDR3 nucleotides read TGCAGCGCCCAGGGGGCTAGCGGGATTTACAATGAGCAGTTCTTC. It yields the protein CSAQGASGIYNEQFF. This chain links TRBV29-1 with TRBJ2-1; D is perhaps TRBD2 (9 bases). The germline gives CDR1 SQVTM, CDR2 ANQGSEA. The CDR3 is 15 residues long. V was shortened by 7 bases and J by 4 bases, with 20 bases between the two germline ends.

This clonotype was counted only a few times. The rearrangement uses TRBV3-1 and TRBJ2-7; TRBD2 is a possible D gene (5 bases). Germline lookup yields CDR1 LGHDT and CDR2 YNNKEL (reference sequence). V lost 4 bases and J 6 bases, leaving 10 bases between the germline ends. This CDR3 is built from 12 residues. CDR3 nucleotides: TGTGCCAGCAGCCCCCAGGCGGGCGAGCAGTACTTC. This sequence encodes CASSPQAGEQYF.

The chain is built from TRBV25-1 and TRBJ1-2, with TRBD1 matching over 7 bases. Germline CDR1 and CDR2: MGHDK and SYGVNS. With V trimmed by 4 bases and J by 4 bases, 3 bases remained unmatched. This CDR3 contains 13 residues. Here the CDR3 reads CASSAGTVYGYTF. The CDR3 DNA reads TGTGCCAGCAGTGCCGGGACAGTCTATGGCTACACCTTC.

The V gene is TRBV5-1, the J gene TRBJ2-3; 13 positions match TRBD2. From germline, CDR1 is SGHRS and CDR2 YFSETQ. This CDR3 region has 16 residues. V gave up 0 bases and J gave up 6 bases; unmatched junction bases: 4. The CDR3 region has the DNA TGCGCCAGCAGCTTGGGAGGACTAGCGGGAGATGATACGCAGTATTTT. Translation gives CASSLGGLAGDDTQYF. The full variable domain, its missing parts supplied by reference TRBV5-1 and TRBJ2-3, is KAGVTQTPRYLIKTRGQQVTLSCSPISGHRSVSWYQQTPGQGLQFLFEYFSETQRNKGNFPGRFSGRQFSNSRSEMNVSTLELGDSALYLCASSLGGLAGDDTQYFGPGTRLTVL.

This clonotype was observed a handful of times. The chain has TRBV3-1 and TRBJ1-2; D uncertain. Trimming stripped 0 bases from V and 7 bases from J, with 18 bases between. The CDR3 length is 16 residues. CDR1 and CDR2 (germline): LGHDT, YNNKEL (reference sequence). CDR3 residues: CASSQDRFRTTGGYTF. CDR3 sequence (DNA): TGTGCCAGCAGCCAAGATCGATTCAGAACCACTGGTGGCTACACCTTC.

This clonotype was seen only once. This sequence joins TRBV6-1 and TRBJ2-7, with TRBD2 matching 14 bases. The tail of the sequence fits TRBJ2-5 better, so the J call may be wrong. In germline, CDR1 is MNHNS, CDR2 SASEGT. This CDR3 region has 16 residues. The CDR3 reads CASSDRGLAGEETQYF. DNA for the CDR3: TGTGCCAGCAGTGATCGGGGACTAGCGGGAGAAGAGACCCAGTACTTC.

A few counts support this clonotype. V gene TRBV20-1 combines with J gene TRBJ2-5, with 11 positions matching TRBD1. Germline trimming cut 5 bases from V and 4 bases from J; bases unmatched to any gene: 6. The length of the CDR3 is 14 residues. CDR1 is DFQATT and CDR2 is SNEGSKA in the germline V gene (reference sequence). CDR3 region: CSAQAGTGGETQYF. Written as DNA, the CDR3 is TGCAGTGCTCAAGCTGGGACAGGGGGAGAGACCCAGTACTTC.

The rearrangement links TRBV6-6 to TRBJ2-7, with 7 positions matching TRBD1. Losses at the gene ends were 5 bases for V and 0 bases for J; bases not matched to a gene: 13. This CDR3 comprises 17 residues. Looked up from germline, CDR1 is MNHNY and CDR2 is SVGAGI (reference sequence). CDR3 sequence reads: CASSPTPGQSSSYEQYF. Written as DNA, the CDR3 is TGTGCCAGCAGTCCGACCCCGGGACAGAGCAGCTCCTACGAGCAGTACTTC.